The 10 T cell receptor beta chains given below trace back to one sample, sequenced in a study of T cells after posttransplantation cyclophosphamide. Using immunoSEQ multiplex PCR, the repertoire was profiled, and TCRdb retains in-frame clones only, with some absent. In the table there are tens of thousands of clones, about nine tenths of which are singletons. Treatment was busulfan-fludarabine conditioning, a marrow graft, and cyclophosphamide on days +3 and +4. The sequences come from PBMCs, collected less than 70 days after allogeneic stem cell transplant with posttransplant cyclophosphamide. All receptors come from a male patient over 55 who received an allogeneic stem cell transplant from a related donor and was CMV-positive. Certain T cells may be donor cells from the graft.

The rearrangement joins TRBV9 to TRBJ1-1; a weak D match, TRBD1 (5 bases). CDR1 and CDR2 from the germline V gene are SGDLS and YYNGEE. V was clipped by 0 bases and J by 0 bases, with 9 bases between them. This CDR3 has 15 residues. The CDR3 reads CASSVDGRVNTEAFF. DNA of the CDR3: TGTGCCAGCAGCGTAGATGGCAGGGTGAACACTGAAGCTTTCTTT.

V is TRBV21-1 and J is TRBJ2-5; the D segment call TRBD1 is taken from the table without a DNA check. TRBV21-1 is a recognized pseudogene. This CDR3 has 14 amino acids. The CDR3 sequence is CASSKEDRGETQYF. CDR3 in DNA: TGTGCCAGCAGCAAAGAAGACAGGGGTGAGACCCAGTACTTC.

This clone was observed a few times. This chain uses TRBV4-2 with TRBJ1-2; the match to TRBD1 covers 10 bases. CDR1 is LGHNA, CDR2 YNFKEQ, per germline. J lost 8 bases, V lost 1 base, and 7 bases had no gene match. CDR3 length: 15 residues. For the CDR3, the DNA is TGTGCCAGCAGCCAAGGCCGACAGGGGGCGAGGGGCTACACCTTC. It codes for CASSQGRQGARGYTF.

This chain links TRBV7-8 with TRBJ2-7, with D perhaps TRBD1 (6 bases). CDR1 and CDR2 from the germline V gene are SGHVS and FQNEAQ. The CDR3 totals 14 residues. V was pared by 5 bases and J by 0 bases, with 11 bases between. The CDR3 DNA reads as TGTGCCAGCAGCGGGGGACATGCCTCCTACGAGCAGTACGTC. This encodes CASSGGHASYEQYV.

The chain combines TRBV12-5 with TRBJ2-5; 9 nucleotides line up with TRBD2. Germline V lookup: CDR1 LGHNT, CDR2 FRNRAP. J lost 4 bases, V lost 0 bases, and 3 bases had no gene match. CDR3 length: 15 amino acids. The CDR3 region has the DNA TGTGCTAGTGGTTTGGTAGTTAGCGGGGGAGAGACCCAGTACTTC. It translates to CASGLVVSGGETQYF.

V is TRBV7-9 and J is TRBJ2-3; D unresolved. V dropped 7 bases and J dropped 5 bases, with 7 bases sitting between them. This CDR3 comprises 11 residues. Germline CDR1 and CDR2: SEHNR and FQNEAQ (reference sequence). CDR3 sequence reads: CASTTRDTQYF. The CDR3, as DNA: TGTGCCAGCACTACGAGAGATACGCAGTATTTT. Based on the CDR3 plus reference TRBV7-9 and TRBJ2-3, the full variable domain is DTGVSQNPRHKITKRGQNVTFRCDPISEHNRLYWYRQTLGQGPEFLTYFQNEAQLEKSRLLSDRFSAERPKGSFSTLEIQRTEQGDSAMYLCASTTRDTQYFGPGTRLTVL.

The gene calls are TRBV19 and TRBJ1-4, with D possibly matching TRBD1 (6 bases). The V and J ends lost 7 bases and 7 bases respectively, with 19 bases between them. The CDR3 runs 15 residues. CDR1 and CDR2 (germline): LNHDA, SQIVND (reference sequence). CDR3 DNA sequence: TGTGCCAGTACCGTAACTGTACAGGGCCTTGAAAAACTGTTTTTT. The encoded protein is CASTVTVQGLEKLFF.

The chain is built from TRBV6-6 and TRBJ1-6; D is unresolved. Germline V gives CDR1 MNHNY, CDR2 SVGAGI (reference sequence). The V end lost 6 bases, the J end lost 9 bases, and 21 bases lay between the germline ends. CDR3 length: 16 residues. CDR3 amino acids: CASRQGGGRTTSPLHF. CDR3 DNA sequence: TGTGCCAGCAGGCAAGGCGGTGGTCGTACGACTTCACCCCTCCACTTT.

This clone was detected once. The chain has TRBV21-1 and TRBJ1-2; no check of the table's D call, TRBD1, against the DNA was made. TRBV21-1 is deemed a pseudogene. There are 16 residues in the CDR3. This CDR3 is CASSKESRGLVYGYTF. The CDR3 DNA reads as TGTGCCAGCAGCAAAGAAAGTAGGGGGTTGGTCTATGGCTACACCTTC.

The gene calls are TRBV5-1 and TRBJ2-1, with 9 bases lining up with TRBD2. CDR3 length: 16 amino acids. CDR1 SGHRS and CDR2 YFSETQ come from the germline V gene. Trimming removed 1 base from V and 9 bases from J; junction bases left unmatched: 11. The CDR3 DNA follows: TGCGCCAGCAGCTTGACCGGGACTAGCAGCTCTATTGAGCAGTTCTTC. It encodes CASSLTGTSSSIEQFF.